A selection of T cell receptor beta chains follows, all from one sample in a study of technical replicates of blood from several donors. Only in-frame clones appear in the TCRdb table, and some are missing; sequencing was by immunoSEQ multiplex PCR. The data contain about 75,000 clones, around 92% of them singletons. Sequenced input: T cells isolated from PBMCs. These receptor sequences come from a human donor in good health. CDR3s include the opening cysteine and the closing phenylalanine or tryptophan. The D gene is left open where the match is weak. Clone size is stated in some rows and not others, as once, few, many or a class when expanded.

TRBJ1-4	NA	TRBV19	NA	CASSIDLWGENEKLFF	TGTGCCAGTAGTATAGATCTCTGGGGGGAAAATGAAAAACTGTTTTTT
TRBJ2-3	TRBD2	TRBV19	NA	CASSIGGLQGATDTQYF	TGTGCCAGTAGTATAGGGGGACTACAAGGGGCCACAGATACGCAGTATTTT
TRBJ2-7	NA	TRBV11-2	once	CASSLFGRPDSYEQYF	TGTGCCAGCAGCTTATTTGGCAGGCCGGACTCCTACGAGCAGTACTTC
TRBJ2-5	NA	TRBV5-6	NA	CASSFATGTHQETQYF	TGTGCCAGCAGCTTTGCCACGGGGACTCATCAAGAGACCCAGTACTTC
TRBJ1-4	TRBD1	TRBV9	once	CASSIRTGVGEKLFF	TGTGCCAGCAGCATACGGACAGGGGTTGGCGAAAAACTGTTTTTT
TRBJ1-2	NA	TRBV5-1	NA	CASSLVGEYGYTF	TGCGCCAGCAGCTTGGTAGGGGAATATGGCTACACCTTC
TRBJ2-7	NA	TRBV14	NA	CASSQNQVRTGKQYF	TGTGCCAGCAGCCAGAATCAAGTCCGAACAGGGAAACAGTACTTC
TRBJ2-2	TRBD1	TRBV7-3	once	CASRRTGVDTGELFF	TGTGCCAGCAGACGGACAGGGGTGGACACCGGGGAGCTGTTTTTT
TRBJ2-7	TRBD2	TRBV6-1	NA	CAIRRGSTNEQYF	TGTGCCATAAGGCGCGGGAGTACCAACGAGCAGTACTTC
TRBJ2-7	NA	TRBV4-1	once	CASSQDHREYGYEQYF	TGCGCCAGCAGCCAAGATCACCGGGAGTATGGGTACGAGCAGTACTTC
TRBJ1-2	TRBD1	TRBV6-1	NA	CASSEDRVYGYTF	TGTGCCAGCAGTGAGGACAGGGTCTATGGCTACACCTTC